This T cell receptor (beta chain) originates from a study of Graves' ophthalmopathy and Graves' hyperthyroidism. With 6 bases removed from V and 4 bases from J, the gap between germline ends came to 15 bases. The CDR3 runs to 14 residues. Germline V CDR1 and CDR2: MNHEY, SVGAGI. This clonotype was observed at least ten times. Among the exclusions were patients with other autoimmune diseases, uncontrolled infections, pregnancy or lactation. Physicians reached a diagnosis by relying on clinical symptoms, serum thyroxine, TRAb, thyroid ultrasound and orbital computed tomography. Transcripts of RNA were the source for amplifying TCR beta CDR3 regions. HTBI-primed RT-PCR formed the first round, and a multiplex PCR formed the second. A single record per CDR3 protein comes from TCRdb applying MiXCR to the multiplex PCR reads. Among around 40,000 distinct CDR3 sequences listed, 40% to 65% were seen once.

The genes are TRBV6-5 and TRBJ1-1; the D is unclear. Sequencing input: peripheral blood. The TCR comes from an adult man with Graves' ophthalmopathy. The CDR3 reads CASRRYGVGTEAFF. The CDR3 DNA sequence: TGTGCCAGCAGGAGATACGGGGTGGGCACTGAAGCTTTCTTT.